The present TCR beta chain was sequenced within a study of blood T cells in healthy people across ages. Study as a whole: The capture of about one barcoded beta molecule per two T cells was achieved by template switching.

Every participating donor contributed 8 to 10 milliliters of peripheral blood through a draw. Study findings and constraints: It was not known whether donors were CMV positive (a possible confounder of expanded clonotype changes).

Sample-barcoded 5' priming and a J-beta primer mix drove a second PCR of about 7 to 12 cycles. Carrying 12 random nucleotides, a template-switch adaptor labeled each individual cDNA molecule. Each CDR3 protein is one row after TCRdb ran MiXCR on the 5' RACE reads. The data show 790,000 or so distinct CDR3 sequences, 46% seen once. The CDR3 is 14 amino acids. The V end lost 3 bases, the J end lost 7 bases, and 13 bases lay between the germline ends. The germline V gene encodes CDR1 PRHDT and CDR2 FYEKMQ (reference sequence). To note about this clonotype: Its antigen is not known.

This clonotype originated in a man older than 75 in good health. The chain links TRBV13 to TRBJ2-1, with D possibly being TRBD2 (6 bases). Sequenced material: blood. CDR3 nucleotides: TGTGCCAGCAGCTTTCCTAGTGGAGGGAATGAGCAGTTCTTC. Its translation: CASSFPSGGNEQFF.